One sample yielded the 28 T cell receptor beta chains listed below, sequenced in a study of response to subunit inactivated influenza vaccine. From the RT-PCR reads, TCRdb called clonotypes with MiXCR, one entry per CDR3 protein. The profile shows 540,000 or so distinct CDR3 sequences, about an eighth of them singletons. The sample consisted of PBMCs from blood, taken about 40 days after vaccination. The receptors come from a man aged 45-60 years who received an inactivated influenza vaccine.

Comment on this clonotype: Being one base from a much bigger clone, this may be a read error. This chain uses TRBV20-1 with TRBJ2-3; tentatively, D is TRBD2 (5 bases). The germline V and J ends were trimmed by 8 bases and 5 bases, with 14 bases remaining between them. This CDR3 contains 12 residues. Germline V gene data show CDR1 as DFQATT and CDR2 as SNEGSKA (reference sequence). CDR3 residues: CSTPGLGDTQYF. DNA of the CDR3: TGCAGTACTCCTGGACTGGGAGATACGCAGTATTTT.

This clonotype has more than one count but fewer than ten. The chain is built from TRBV5-4 and TRBJ2-7; 9 positions agree with TRBD1. V trimming: 5 bases; J trimming: 3 bases; junction bases outside the gene matches: 15. This CDR3 region has 17 residues. Germline CDR1 and CDR2: SGHNT and YYREEE (reference sequence). The CDR3 DNA reads TGTGCCAGCAGGTTCCAGTCGACCGGGACAGGGCTCTACGAGCAGTACTTC. Translated, it gives CASRFQSTGTGLYEQYF.

This clonotype was observed a handful of times. This could be a read error, since a much larger clone is one nucleotide away. The chain has TRBV12-3 or TRBV12-4 and TRBJ2-5, with 8 bases lining up with TRBD1. V gave up 3 bases and J gave up 4 bases; unmatched junction bases: 1. The CDR3 runs to 13 residues. CDR3 nucleotides: TGTGCCAGCAGTTTTGGACAGGGAGAGACCCAGTACTTC. It codes for CASSFGQGETQYF.

The chain carries TRBV20-1 and TRBJ2-7, with TRBD2 as a possible D gene (5 bases). Germline-derived CDR1 and CDR2 are DFQATT and SNEGSKA (reference sequence). The CDR3 has 15 amino acids. V lost 3 bases and J 3 bases, leaving 18 bases between the germline ends. CDR3 amino acids: CSASDRKRRHYEQYF. DNA of the CDR3: TGCAGTGCTAGTGACCGCAAGCGGCGGCACTACGAGCAGTACTTC.

The V call is TRBV28, the J call TRBJ2-4; 9 bases fit TRBD2. The trim removed 5 bases at V and 0 bases at J, leaving 8 bases unmatched. The CDR3 consists of 17 residues. In germline, CDR1 is MDHEN, CDR2 SYDVKM. CDR3 bases: TGTGCCAGCAGTACCGAGACTAGCGGCTTAGCCAAAAACATTCAGTACTTC. The encoded protein is CASSTETSGLAKNIQYF.

Ten or more counts support this clonotype. The CDR3 bases are TGCGCCAGCAGCTATGGGGGGGACTCCTACGAGCAGTACTTC. Amino acids: CASSYGGDSYEQYF. This chain connects TRBV5-1 to TRBJ2-7; 7 positions match TRBD2. The trim removed 3 bases at V and 0 bases at J, leaving 3 bases unmatched. The CDR3 runs 14 residues. Germline V CDR1 and CDR2: SGHRS, YFSETQ.

The rearrangement links TRBV10-3 to TRBJ2-5; 8 bases are shared with TRBD2. Germline V lookup: CDR1 ENHRY, CDR2 SYGVKD. The CDR3 runs to 14 residues. V shed 3 bases and J 2 bases; nucleotides not matched to a gene: 2. The CDR3 DNA sequence: TGTGCCATCAGTGATACTAGCGGACAAGAGACCCAGTACTTC. Its protein is CAISDTSGQETQYF.

Here the CDR3 DNA reads TGTGCCATCAGTGTACAGGGGGAATACGAGCAGTACTTC. It codes for CAISVQGEYEQYF. This chain connects TRBV10-3 to TRBJ2-7, with 8 bases that match TRBD1. The CDR3 is 13 residues long. In germline, CDR1 is ENHRY, CDR2 SYGVKD. V was pared by 4 bases and J by 4 bases, with 3 bases of the junction left unmatched.

The chain links TRBV2 to TRBJ2-2; 10 bases line up with TRBD1. The CDR3 length is 14 residues. Germline CDR1 and CDR2: SNHLY and FYNNEI. V lost 6 bases and J lost 7; bases outside the gene matches: 5. The chain's CDR3 is CASRTGGAGGELFF. The DNA for the CDR3 is TGTGCCAGCAGGACAGGGGGCGCGGGCGGGGAGCTGTTTTTT.

In this sample, this clonotype turned up many times. V and J are TRBV12-3 or TRBV12-4 and TRBJ2-7; D is uncertain. The germline V and J ends were trimmed by 5 bases and 3 bases, with 11 bases remaining between them. The CDR3 length is 13 residues. CDR3 in DNA: TGTGCCAGCAGTCCAACCTATAGCTACGAGCAGTACTTC. It specifies CASSPTYSYEQYF.

This chain connects TRBV6-1 to TRBJ2-3; no firm D call. CDR1 MNHNS and CDR2 SASEGT come from the germline V gene. The CDR3 loop spans 13 amino acids. V gave up 6 bases and J gave up 2 bases, with 9 bases separating them. CDR3 nucleotide sequence: TGTGCCAGCAGAAATCGAAACACAGATACGCAGTATTTT. The encoded protein is CASRNRNTDTQYF.

The CDR3 protein is CASSRSGRYGYTF. The CDR3 bases are TGTGCCAGCAGCCGGTCAGGGAGGTATGGCTACACCTTC. The chain is built from TRBV12-3 or TRBV12-4 and TRBJ1-2; tentatively, D is TRBD1 (5 bases). The V gene lost 6 bases and the J gene lost 5 bases, with 13 bases spanning the gap. This CDR3 comprises 13 residues.

The chain uses TRBV14 and TRBJ2-1; 12 positions match TRBD2. V lost 5 bases, J lost 7 bases, and 6 bases stayed unmatched. This CDR3 has 15 amino acids. The germline gives CDR1 SGHDN, CDR2 FVKESK. CDR3 sequence reads: CASSKLAGGGNEQFF. The CDR3 DNA reads as TGTGCCAGCAGCAAACTAGCGGGAGGAGGGAATGAGCAGTTCTTC.

This clonotype was seen a few times. The gene calls are TRBV5-5 and TRBJ2-5, with 8 bases aligning to TRBD1. V lost 0 bases to trimming and J lost 12 bases; unmatched junction nucleotides: 10. This CDR3 region has 14 residues. The germline CDR1 and CDR2 sequences are SGHKS and YYEKEE (reference sequence). The CDR3: CASSLAGTGIGKYF. DNA for the CDR3: TGTGCCAGCAGCTTGGCCGGGACAGGTATCGGGAAGTACTTC.

This clonotype came up many times. The chain joins TRBV7-2 to TRBJ2-7; 8 nucleotides align to TRBD1. The CDR3 covers 12 residues. CDR1 is SGHTA, CDR2 FQGNSA, per germline. J was trimmed by 12 bases and V by 5 bases; bases with no gene match: 9. CDR3 residues: CASSRPGQVLYF. The CDR3 DNA is TGTGCCAGCAGCCGACCGGGACAGGTACTGTACTTC.

This clonotype was seen at least ten times. The genes are TRBV18 and TRBJ2-5, with D unclear. V was cut by 0 bases and J by 2 bases, with 4 bases left in between. In germline, CDR1 is KGHSH, CDR2 LQKENI. The CDR3 loop spans 13 amino acids. The CDR3 bases are TGTGCCAGCTCACCACCGGGGCAAGAGACCCAGTACTTC. This sequence encodes CASSPPGQETQYF.

Only a few counts were recorded for this clonotype. The rearrangement links TRBV27 to TRBJ2-5; 7 nucleotides match TRBD1. Germline-derived CDR1 and CDR2 are MNHEY and SMNVEV (reference sequence). This CDR3 spans 13 amino acids. Losses at the gene ends were 4 bases for V and 3 bases for J; bases not matched to a gene: 2. The CDR3, as DNA: TGTGCCAGCAGTTGGGGACAGAAAGAGACCCAGTACTTC. Protein sequence: CASSWGQKETQYF.

This clonotype occurred a few times. The chain is built from TRBV10-3 and TRBJ2-2; TRBD2 agrees at 10 bases. Germline-derived CDR1 and CDR2 are ENHRY and SYGVKD. There are 16 residues in the CDR3. The V segment lost 2 bases and the J segment 3 bases; nucleotides outside the gene matches: 3. CDR3 DNA sequence: TGTGCCATCAGTGAGCGCCTAGCGGGAGACACCGGGGAGCTGTTTTTT. It specifies CAISERLAGDTGELFF.

This clonotype occurred many times. The chain is built from TRBV20-1 and TRBJ2-3, with a possible D match to TRBD1 (5 bases). The CDR3 is 14 amino acids. Germline V gives CDR1 DFQATT, CDR2 SNEGSKA (reference sequence). The V gene lost 4 bases and the J gene lost 3 bases, with 14 bases spanning the gap. Here the CDR3 DNA reads TGCAGTGCTAACCCGACAGTAATAACAGATACGCAGTATTTT. It encodes CSANPTVITDTQYF.

V is TRBV7-9 and J is TRBJ2-1, with D possibly TRBD2 on 5 matching bases. V lost 5 bases, J lost 0 bases, and 11 bases lay in between. This CDR3 contains 15 residues. Germline V gene data show CDR1 as SEHNR and CDR2 as FQNEAQ (reference sequence). The CDR3 here is CASSPPGSSYNEQFF. CDR3 sequence (DNA): TGTGCCAGCAGCCCCCCGGGGAGCTCCTACAATGAGCAGTTCTTC. The full variable domain, with the rest looked up from reference TRBV7-9 and TRBJ2-1, is DTGVSQNPRHKITKRGQNVTFRCDPISEHNRLYWYRQTLGQGPEFLTYFQNEAQLEKSRLLSDRFSAERPKGSFSTLEIQRTEQGDSAMYLCASSPPGSSYNEQFFGPGTRLTVL.

This clonotype was recorded at least ten times. The V and J genes are TRBV7-2 and TRBJ2-5; TRBD2 aligns across 7 bases. The CDR3 totals 14 residues. The junction had 6 bases not matched to a gene; V was cut back by 4 bases and J by 4 bases. The germline gives CDR1 SGHTA, CDR2 FQGNSA. CDR3: CASSSNAGAETQYF. The CDR3 coding sequence is TGTGCCAGCAGCTCTAATGCGGGAGCAGAGACCCAGTACTTC.

V is TRBV25-1 and J is TRBJ2-1; TRBD2 is a possible D gene (6 bases). Looked up from germline, CDR1 is MGHDK and CDR2 is SYGVNS. The CDR3 covers 14 residues. Trimming took 6 bases from V and 11 from J, leaving 20 bases between them. Here the CDR3 reads CASRDGAGWDQQFF. The CDR3 DNA reads TGTGCCAGCAGAGACGGGGCGGGGTGGGATCAGCAGTTCTTC.

This clonotype was counted a few times. The rearrangement links TRBV20-1 to TRBJ2-7; perhaps TRBD2 as D (5 bases). The CDR3 runs 12 residues. Germline CDR1 DFQATT, CDR2 SNEGSKA (reference sequence). V was clipped by 4 bases and J by 3 bases, with 10 bases between them. In DNA form, the CDR3 reads TGCAGTGCTAAGGACTTAGACTACGAGCAGTACTTC. Translating it yields CSAKDLDYEQYF.

This clonotype was recorded many times. V gene TRBV7-9 combines with J gene TRBJ2-3, with TRBD1 identical over 7 bases. In germline, CDR1 is SEHNR, CDR2 FQNEAQ (reference sequence). J lost 6 bases, V lost 5 bases, and 14 bases had no gene match. The CDR3 is 16 amino acids. As DNA, the CDR3 is TGTGCCAGCAGCCATCTACAGGGGACGGTGATGGATACGCAGTATTTT. Its protein product is CASSHLQGTVMDTQYF. Full variable domain (outside the CDR3, taken from reference TRBV7-9 and TRBJ2-3): DTGVSQNPRHKITKRGQNVTFRCDPISEHNRLYWYRQTLGQGPEFLTYFQNEAQLEKSRLLSDRFSAERPKGSFSTLEIQRTEQGDSAMYLCASSHLQGTVMDTQYFGPGTRLTVL.

This clonotype was seen only a few times. The chain recombines TRBV5-5 with TRBJ2-1; 8 bases line up with TRBD2. Trimming cost V 3 bases and J 14 bases; bases outside gene matches: 7. From germline, CDR1 is SGHKS and CDR2 YYEKEE (reference sequence). The CDR3 consists of 12 residues. CDR3 in DNA: TGTGCCAGCAGCTATACAGAGACTAGCGAGTTCTTC. It codes for CASSYTETSEFF.

This sequence joins TRBV2 and TRBJ1-2; D gene ambiguous. The CDR3 sequence is 14 residues long. V gave up 6 bases and J gave up 1 base, with 12 bases separating them. Germline V CDR1 and CDR2: SNHLY, FYNNEI. CDR3 bases: TGTGCCAGCAGGACGGCCTACTTTAACTATGGCTACACCTTC. Protein product: CASRTAYFNYGYTF.

This clonotype showed up just a few times. The gene calls are TRBV6-2 or TRBV6-3 and TRBJ2-5; possible D gene TRBD2, 6 bases. Trimming stripped 6 bases from V and 5 bases from J, with 19 bases between. The germline V gene has CDR1 MNHEY and CDR2 SVGEGT. This CDR3 is built from 15 residues. CDR3 DNA: TGTGCCAGCAGAGAAGCGGGTGGAACATCGGAGACCCAGTACTTC. Residues: CASREAGGTSETQYF.

This clonotype has only a few counts. This chain joins TRBV5-1 and TRBJ2-1; a possible D gene is TRBD2 (5 bases). This CDR3 has 15 amino acids. The ends were cut back, 0 bases at V and 4 bases at J, with 11 bases in the middle. Germline CDR1 and CDR2: SGHRS and YFSETQ. CDR3 in DNA: TGCGCCAGCAGCTTGGTTAGCGCAGGATACAATGAGCAGTTCTTC. As protein: CASSLVSAGYNEQFF.